Shown below are 21 T cell receptor beta chains from a single sample sequenced in a study of CD8+CD57+ T cells in acquired aplastic anemia. Profiling that covered TCR beta VDJ and CDR3 relied on genomic DNA as its template. TCRdb called the reads again in MiXCR, with one record for every CDR3 protein. The sample yields 150,000 to 200,000 distinct CDR3 sequences, 71% seen once. Previously, flow cytometry had revealed CD8+CD57+ cell expansion in the patients chosen for sequencing. Material: sorted CD4+, CD8+, or CD8+CD57+ T cells (not recorded which) from PBMCs. The receptors come from a human donor with aplastic anemia.

Concerning this clonotype itself: Given a much more abundant clone one base away, this may be a read error. The chain is built from TRBV19 and TRBJ1-5; possibly TRBD1 for D (5 bases). This CDR3 has 12 residues. Trimming left V 8 bases short and J 3 bases short, with 8 bases between. Germline CDR1 is LNHDA and CDR2 is SQIVND (reference sequence). This CDR3 is CASQDNNQPQHF. The CDR3 DNA reads TGTGCCAGTCAGGACAACAATCAGCCCCAGCATTTT. Based on the CDR3 plus reference TRBV19 and TRBJ1-5, the full variable domain is DGGITQSPKYLFRKEGQNVTLSCEQNLNHDAMYWYRQDPGQGLRLIYYSQIVNDFQKGDIAEGYSVSREKKESFPLTVTSAQKNPTAFYLCASQDNNQPQHFGDGTRLSIL.

To note about this clonotype: The conserved phenylalanine or tryptophan normally closing the CDR3 is absent here, so this likely arose from a read error. The chain is built from TRBV5-1 and TRBJ2-7; D perhaps matches TRBD2 (6 bases). Per germline, CDR1 SGHRS and CDR2 YFSETQ. The CDR3 consists of 14 residues. V lost 4 bases and J lost 2, with 13 bases in between. The CDR3 is CASSPGVAAYEQYL. DNA of the CDR3: TGCGCCAGCAGCCCCGGGGTAGCGGCCTACGAGCAGTACCTC.

The chain is built from TRBV9 and TRBJ2-7; a weak D match, TRBD1 (5 bases). Trimming took 4 bases from V and 3 from J, leaving 11 bases between them. This CDR3 region has 13 residues. Germline CDR1 is SGDLS and CDR2 is YYNGEE. Written as DNA, the CDR3 is TGTGCCAGCAGCTCGCCCAGGGACTACGAGCAGTACTTC. Encoded protein: CASSSPRDYEQYF.

CDR3 sequence: CASSQVSDTQYF. CDR3 nucleotides: TGTGCCAGCAGCCAAGTATCAGATACGCAGTATTTT. The J gene is TRBJ2-3, the V gene TRBV14; D not certain. V was pared by 1 base and J by 4 bases, with 3 bases between. The CDR3 extends over 12 amino acids. CDR1 is SGHDN, CDR2 FVKESK, per germline.

Only one count was recorded for this clonotype. At one boundary the junction diverges from the germline segment, which might be a read error. The chain employs TRBV24-1 and TRBJ2-3; D not resolved. This CDR3 is built from 12 residues. CDR1 and CDR2 (germline): KGHDR, SFDVKD. The CDR3 DNA follows: TGTGCCAGCAGTTTCCAATTACGAACGCAGTATTTT. Encoded protein: CASSFQLRTQYF.

This clonotype occurred a few times. This rearrangement joins TRBV5-1 to TRBJ1-1; D possibly corresponds to TRBD1 (6 bases). Germline CDR1 reads SGHRS; CDR2 reads YFSETQ. The CDR3 spans 13 residues. The V end was cut by 7 bases, the J end by 4 bases, with 14 bases between. The CDR3 protein is CASSLRGGTEAFF. The CDR3 DNA sequence: TGCGCCAGCTCTCTTAGAGGGGGCACTGAAGCTTTCTTT.

This clonotype was seen just once. The rearrangement uses TRBV6-4 and TRBJ2-5; D perhaps matches TRBD2 (5 bases). With 6 bases removed from V and 5 bases from J, the gap between germline ends came to 16 bases. Germline CDR1 MRHNA, CDR2 SNTAGT. This CDR3 has 14 residues. CDR3 DNA: TGTGCCAGCAGCTTAATGAGAGGGCGGGAGACCCAGTACTTC. Its protein is CASSLMRGRETQYF.

V is TRBV25-1 and J is TRBJ1-1; D unclear. CDR3 length: 12 residues. Per germline, CDR1 MGHDK and CDR2 SYGVNS. V gave up 6 bases and J gave up 4 bases, with 9 bases separating them. The CDR3 region is CASRDYGTEAFF. The CDR3 bases are TGTGCCAGCAGGGACTATGGCACTGAAGCTTTCTTT.

The chain carries TRBV9 and TRBJ2-7; tentative D call: TRBD2 (5 bases). The V gene lost 0 bases and the J gene lost 2 bases, with 12 bases spanning the gap. This CDR3 is 15 amino acids long. The germline CDR1 and CDR2 sequences are SGDLS and YYNGEE. CDR3 nucleotides: TGTGCCAGCAGCGTAGGAGGGTGGAGTACCTACGAGCAGTACTTC. Translated: CASSVGGWSTYEQYF.

The V and J genes are TRBV10-3 and TRBJ2-7, with unresolved D. The CDR3 covers 11 residues. Germline-derived CDR1 and CDR2 are ENHRY and SYGVKD. Trimming took 4 bases from V and 5 from J, leaving 6 bases between them. CDR3 DNA sequence: TGTGCCATCAGTGTCGAACACGAGCAGTACTTC. It codes for CAISVEHEQYF.

A single count supports this clonotype. The chain links TRBV5-4 to TRBJ2-3, with D unclear. The germline V and J ends were trimmed by 2 bases and 0 bases, with 13 bases remaining between them. Germline lookup yields CDR1 SGHNT and CDR2 YYREEE (reference sequence). CDR3 size: 16 residues. DNA of the CDR3: TGTGCCAGCAGCTTACGCGTTTATCCTAGCACAGATACGCAGTATTTT. Its translation is CASSLRVYPSTDTQYF.

The chain couples TRBV12-3 or TRBV12-4 to TRBJ2-2; 11 bases map to TRBD2. This CDR3 contains 17 residues. Losses at the gene ends were 2 bases for V and 3 bases for J; bases not matched to a gene: 5. CDR3 sequence: CASSLSRLAGHTGELFF. CDR3 in DNA: TGTGCCAGCAGTTTATCCAGACTAGCGGGACACACCGGGGAGCTGTTTTTT.

The rearrangement links TRBV9 to TRBJ2-5, with TRBD2 matching over 7 bases. Per the germline V gene, CDR1 is SGDLS and CDR2 is YYNGEE. The CDR3 runs 16 residues. Unmatched junction bases numbered 14, after V lost 4 bases and J lost 5 bases. This CDR3 reads CASSLRGTTLGETQYF. The DNA for the CDR3 is TGTGCCAGCAGCTTAAGAGGGACTACCCTCGGGGAGACCCAGTACTTC.

The chain recombines TRBV10-3 with TRBJ2-1; TRBD2 is a possible D gene (6 bases). The V end lost 4 bases, the J end lost 5 bases, and 15 bases lay between the germline ends. This CDR3 is 15 amino acids long. Looked up from germline, CDR1 is ENHRY and CDR2 is SYGVKD. As DNA, the CDR3 is TGTGCCATCAGTGGTCAGGGAGGTGGGGACAATGAGCAGTTCTTC. Its translation is CAISGQGGGDNEQFF.

This clonotype is a singleton in its sample. This rearrangement joins TRBV20-1 to TRBJ2-2, with TRBD1 matching over 8 bases. The CDR3 length is 15 residues. Germline CDR1 DFQATT, CDR2 SNEGSKA (reference sequence). The trim removed 6 bases at V and 6 bases at J, leaving 12 bases unmatched. CDR3 sequence: CSARSGTGDAGELFF. CDR3 sequence (DNA): TGCAGTGCCAGATCCGGGACAGGTGACGCCGGGGAGCTGTTTTTT.

This clonotype was counted between two and nine times. The chain couples TRBV6-1 to TRBJ2-5, with D perhaps matching TRBD2 (6 bases). The germline CDR1 and CDR2 sequences are MNHNS and SASEGT. V shed 0 bases and J shed 4 bases, with 9 bases lying between them. The CDR3 is 14 amino acids. Written as DNA, the CDR3 is TGTGCCAGCAGTGAAGCGGGGGAGGTAGAGACCCAGTACTTC. Protein product: CASSEAGEVETQYF.

The chain recombines TRBV20-1 with TRBJ2-5; 8 bases fit TRBD2. Per the germline V gene, CDR1 is DFQATT and CDR2 is SNEGSKA (reference sequence). The junction had 4 bases not matched to a gene; V was cut back by 0 bases and J by 4 bases. The CDR3 contains 14 residues. The CDR3 region is CSARDLGGAETQYF. The CDR3 nucleotides read TGCAGTGCTAGAGATCTCGGGGGGGCAGAGACCCAGTACTTC.

V and J are TRBV20-1 and TRBJ2-5; D tentatively fits TRBD1 or TRBD2 (5 bases each). This CDR3 spans 14 amino acids. Deletions cut 6 bases from V and 5 bases from J, with 19 bases between. Looked up from germline, CDR1 is DFQATT and CDR2 is SNEGSKA (reference sequence). In DNA form, the CDR3 reads TGCAGTGCCGTCCGGGACGACGGGATGGAGACCCAGTACTTC. Translated, it gives CSAVRDDGMETQYF.

About this clonotype: The conserved closing phenylalanine or tryptophan is absent in this CDR3, likely reflecting a read error. Because the CDR3's place on the DNA is in doubt, the DNA is left out and the CDR3 is given as listed by TCRdb. V and J are TRBV6-4 and TRBJ2-7; the DNA was not used to check the table's D call, TRBD2. A total of 10 residues make up the CDR3, ends included. Germline V gene data show CDR1 as MRHNA and CDR2 as SNTAGT. Here the CDR3 reads CASSESEGGT.

The gene calls are TRBV2 and TRBJ2-2; D gene uncertain. This CDR3 spans 13 amino acids. Trimming pared 5 bases from V and 6 bases from J, leaving 10 bases between. Looked up from germline, CDR1 is SNHLY and CDR2 is FYNNEI. The CDR3 DNA sequence: TGTGCCAGCAGTCAAATTGCCCCCGGGGAGCTGTTTTTT. Protein: CASSQIAPGELFF. Full variable domain (outside the CDR3, taken from reference TRBV2 and TRBJ2-2): EPEVTQTPSHQVTQMGQEVILRCVPISNHLYFYWYRQILGQKVEFLVSFYNNEISEKSEIFDDQFSVERPDGSNFTLKIRSTKLEDSAMYFCASSQIAPGELFFGEGSRLTVL.

The chain has TRBV19 and TRBJ1-6, with D uncertain. This CDR3 is 13 amino acids long. V was shortened by 5 bases and J by 13 bases, with 15 bases between the two germline ends. Germline CDR1 and CDR2: LNHDA and SQIVND (reference sequence). The CDR3: CASSHRARSPLHF. CDR3 nucleotides: TGTGCCAGTAGTCACCGTGCCAGGAGCCCCCTCCACTTT.